The 23 T cell receptor beta chains below were found in one sample sequenced in a study of early stage breast cancer tumors. The table came from immunoSEQ multiplex PCR; TCRdb's copy has only in-frame clones and leaves some out. The sample records around 50,000 clones, 65% to 90% being singletons. The specimen sequenced was blood. The receptors were gathered from a person aged 50-59 years with breast cancer.

The chain has TRBV19 and TRBJ2-3, with 9 bases aligning to TRBD2. Germline V gene sequence: CDR1 LNHDA, CDR2 SQIVND (reference sequence). The CDR3 extends over 18 amino acids. Losses at the gene ends were 5 bases for V and 0 bases for J; bases not matched to a gene: 12. For the CDR3, the DNA is TGTGCCAGTAGTCTGGGCCGCGCGGGAGGGTCTAGCACAGATACGCAGTATTTT. Its protein is CASSLGRAGGSSTDTQYF.

The V gene is TRBV9, the J gene TRBJ2-7; D is possibly TRBD1 (6 bases). CDR1 and CDR2 from the germline V gene are SGDLS and YYNGEE. CDR3 size: 15 residues. Trimming stripped 4 bases from V and 3 bases from J, with 17 bases between. The CDR3 DNA reads TGTGCCAGCAGCCCCTCGGCAGGGGAAAACTACGAGCAGTACTTC. This gives the protein CASSPSAGENYEQYF.

The DNA of the CDR3 is TGCGCCAGCAGCTACACTCCCTCTCAAGAGACCCAGTACTTC. This translates into CASSYTPSQETQYF. The V and J genes are TRBV5-1 and TRBJ2-5; no firm D call. Trimming took off 3 bases at V and 2 bases at J, with 11 bases between the two ends. The germline gives CDR1 SGHRS, CDR2 YFSETQ. The CDR3 runs to 14 residues.

The sample holds a few counts of this clone. V gene TRBV29-1 combines with J gene TRBJ1-3; D unresolved. The CDR3 contains 16 residues. From germline, CDR1 is SQVTM and CDR2 ANQGSEA. V was pared by 6 bases and J by 0 bases, with 18 bases between. CDR3 loop: CSVSGDTAYSGNTIYF. CDR3 DNA sequence: TGCAGCGTGAGCGGAGACACCGCCTACTCTGGAAACACCATATATTTT.

This chain connects TRBV7-3 to TRBJ2-2, with D hard to call. The germline V gene encodes CDR1 SGHTA and CDR2 FQGTGA. Between the trimmed V and J ends, which lost 4 bases and 4 bases, there was a span of 7 bases. CDR3 length: 13 residues. Written as DNA, the CDR3 is TGTGCCAGCAGCTCTACTGGCACCGGGGAGCTGTTTTTT. Residues: CASSSTGTGELFF.

The gene calls are TRBV5-4 and TRBJ1-1, with 8 positions matching TRBD1. The CDR3 is made up of 15 amino acids. CDR1 is SGHNT and CDR2 is YYREEE in the germline V gene (reference sequence). The V and J ends lost 4 bases and 4 bases, in that order; junction bases with no gene match: 9. DNA for the CDR3: TGTGCCAGCAGCACACCTCAGGGGGCTGGCACTGAAGCTTTCTTT. Translated, it gives CASSTPQGAGTEAFF.

This chain links TRBV5-1 with TRBJ2-7; the match to TRBD2 covers 10 bases. The CDR3 sequence is 14 residues long. Trimming removed 4 bases from V and 7 bases from J; junction bases left unmatched: 8. Per germline, CDR1 SGHRS and CDR2 YFSETQ. The CDR3 sequence: CASSEPLAGAEQYF. The CDR3, as DNA: TGCGCCAGCAGCGAGCCTCTAGCGGGGGCTGAGCAGTACTTC.

The CDR3, as DNA: TGTGCCAGCAGCCTGGGACTAGCGGGAGGGCCCTACGAGCAGTACTTC. It yields the protein CASSLGLAGGPYEQYF. The rearrangement links TRBV5-4 to TRBJ2-7; 16 nucleotides match TRBD2. The CDR3 is 16 amino acids. Trimming took 4 bases from V and 2 from J; bases not matched to a gene: 3. The germline gives CDR1 SGHNT, CDR2 YYREEE (reference sequence). The entire variable domain, with the rest obtained from reference TRBV5-4 and TRBJ2-7, is as follows: ETGVTQSPTHLIKTRGQQVTLRCSSQSGHNTVSWYQQALGQGPQFIFQYYREEENGRGNFPPRFSGLQFPNYSSELNVNALELDDSALYLCASSLGLAGGPYEQYFGPGTRLTVT.

This clone was seen a single time. The chain employs TRBV28 and TRBJ1-6, with D unresolved. The CDR3 extends over 16 amino acids. Germline CDR1 is MDHEN and CDR2 is SYDVKM. Trimming took off 7 bases at V and 5 bases at J, with 18 bases between the two ends. The CDR3 here is CASTPDRRPNNSPLHF. CDR3 DNA sequence: TGTGCCAGCACCCCGGATAGACGGCCTAATAATTCACCCCTCCACTTT.

This chain uses TRBV28 with TRBJ1-5, with unresolved D. Trimming shortened V by 4 bases and J by 0 bases, and 19 bases separated the two germline ends. Germline lookup yields CDR1 MDHEN and CDR2 SYDVKM. CDR3 length equals 18 residues. The CDR3 DNA follows: TGTGCCAGCAGTTCGCCGGGGTCCCCCGTTGTTAGCAATCAGCCCCAGCATTTT. Residues: CASSSPGSPVVSNQPQHF. The variable domain in full, with the rest retrieved from reference TRBV28 and TRBJ1-5, is DVKVTQSSRYLVKRTGEKVFLECVQDMDHENMFWYRQDPGLGLRLIYFSYDVKMKEKGDIPEGYSVSREKKERFSLILESASTNQTSMYLCASSSPGSPVVSNQPQHFGDGTRLSIL.

The J gene is TRBJ1-3, the V gene TRBV5-1; D ambiguous. V gave up 0 bases and J gave up 2 bases, with 6 bases separating them. Germline CDR1 and CDR2: SGHRS and YFSETQ. This CDR3 contains 14 residues. CDR3 region: CASSLGGPGNTIYF. As DNA, the CDR3 is TGCGCCAGCAGCTTGGGAGGACCTGGAAACACCATATATTTT.

The sample holds a few counts of this clone. The chain recombines TRBV30 with TRBJ1-2; tentatively, D is TRBD1 (6 bases). CDR3 length equals 16 residues. Deletions cut 4 bases from V and 3 bases from J, with 21 bases between. Looked up from germline, CDR1 is GTSNPN and CDR2 is SVGIG (reference sequence). The CDR3 region is CAWTGEGGRSYYGYTF. Written as DNA, the CDR3 is TGTGCCTGGACCGGAGAGGGGGGGAGATCCTACTATGGCTACACCTTC.

The chain recombines TRBV18 with TRBJ1-1; D possibly corresponds to TRBD1 (5 bases). This CDR3 region has 14 residues. V was pared by 3 bases and J by 5 bases, with 13 bases between. CDR1 and CDR2 (germline): KGHSH, LQKENI. CDR3 region: CASSPLAGGTEAFF. The CDR3 DNA is TGTGCCAGCTCACCCTTAGCGGGGGGGACTGAAGCTTTCTTT.

The V and J genes are TRBV7-2 and TRBJ2-3, with D possibly matching TRBD1 (6 bases). This CDR3 is built from 17 residues. The V end was cut by 5 bases, the J end by 0 bases, with 18 bases between. Germline V gene lookup returns CDR1 SGHTA and CDR2 FQGNSA. CDR3 nucleotide sequence: TGTGCCAGCAGCCCCCCCAGGGGCGGCCCGAGCACAGATACGCAGTATTTT. Its protein product is CASSPPRGGPSTDTQYF.

This rearrangement joins TRBV27 to TRBJ2-7; a weak D match, TRBD2 (7 bases). Germline V gene lookup returns CDR1 MNHEY and CDR2 SMNVEV (reference sequence). The CDR3 consists of 14 residues. Trimming removed 8 bases from V and 3 bases from J, with 17 bases in between. DNA for the CDR3: TGTGCCAGCGGGGGGGCCCCTCTATACTACGAGCAGTACTTC. Protein product: CASGGAPLYYEQYF.

The V gene is TRBV28, the J gene TRBJ1-1; maybe TRBD1 (6 bases). The CDR3 loop spans 17 amino acids. The V end was cut by 5 bases, the J end by 6 bases, with 25 bases between. CDR1 and CDR2 from the germline V gene are MDHEN and SYDVKM. The CDR3: CASSLWDFGGLNSEAFF. The CDR3 DNA reads as TGTGCCAGCAGTCTGTGGGACTTCGGGGGGCTCAACTCTGAAGCTTTCTTT.

The chain carries TRBV7-2 and TRBJ2-5, with no clear D. The length of the CDR3 is 17 residues. The ends were cut back, 1 base at V and 1 base at J, with 16 bases in the middle. Germline V CDR1 and CDR2: SGHTA, FQGNSA. CDR3 nucleotide sequence: TGTGCCAGCAGCTTAGAAGGCCAACTCGGCATCCAAGAGACCCAGTACTTC. This codes for CASSLEGQLGIQETQYF.

This chain links TRBV4-3 with TRBJ1-4, with TRBD1 as a possible D gene (5 bases). Trimming pared 4 bases from V and 2 bases from J, leaving 5 bases between. CDR1 and CDR2 from the germline V gene are LGHNA and YSLEER. The CDR3 is made up of 13 amino acids. CDR3 residues: CASSRQTNEKLFF. The CDR3 bases are TGCGCCAGCAGCCGACAGACTAATGAAAAACTGTTTTTT.

This chain joins TRBV5-6 and TRBJ1-2; 10 nucleotides match TRBD1. CDR1 and CDR2 from the germline V gene are SGHDT and YYEEEE. With V trimmed by 4 bases and J by 7 bases, 4 bases remained unmatched. The CDR3 covers 13 residues. The CDR3 nucleotides read TGTGCCAGCAGCCGGACAGGGGGTAGTGGCTACACCTTC. Amino acid sequence: CASSRTGGSGYTF.

DNA of the CDR3: TGCGCCAGCAGCTTGGCCTTCACTACCTTCAATGAGCAGTTCTTC. Amino acids: CASSLAFTTFNEQFF. This sequence joins TRBV5-1 and TRBJ2-1; no clear D. CDR3 size: 15 residues. V was shortened by 0 bases and J by 6 bases, with 13 bases between the two germline ends. Germline CDR1 and CDR2: SGHRS and YFSETQ.

The V gene is TRBV2, the J gene TRBJ2-7; no firm D call. The ends were cut back, 2 bases at V and 0 bases at J, with 8 bases in the middle. CDR1 is SNHLY, CDR2 FYNNEI, per germline. The CDR3 loop spans 14 amino acids. For the CDR3, the DNA is TGTGCCAGCAGTGAATTTCCCCTCTCCTACGAGCAGTACTTC. Encoded protein: CASSEFPLSYEQYF.

This clone appeared a single time. This rearrangement joins TRBV28 to TRBJ2-7; 8 positions agree with TRBD2. The ends lost 5 bases at V and 3 bases at J; junction bases unmatched: 3. The CDR3 has 13 amino acids. The germline gives CDR1 MDHEN, CDR2 SYDVKM. The CDR3 reads CASSPGGSYEQYF. The DNA for the CDR3 is TGTGCCAGCAGTCCGGGGGGGAGCTACGAGCAGTACTTC.

This clone was picked up one time. The rearrangement links TRBV6-5 to TRBJ2-7, with 9 bases matching TRBD1. Germline loops: CDR1 MNHEY, CDR2 SVGAGI. There are 14 residues in the CDR3. V lost 8 bases and J lost 3; bases outside the gene matches: 8. The CDR3 DNA follows: TGTGCCAGCCAACCCGACAGGGGGGTCTACGAGCAGTACTTC. Translation: CASQPDRGVYEQYF.